This TCR beta chain was found in a study of shared clonotypes between healthy human individuals. Across the study: Ranging from 18 to 49 in age, donors were two women and three men. Study-wide points: Depth was large, yet rarefaction showed that sorted-subset sequencing was incomplete. Some naive CD4 clonotypes, 4.5% to 5.5%, turned up in common across several donors.

This CDR3 contains 15 residues. Trimming stripped 1 base from V and 2 bases from J, with 12 bases between. Germline CDR1 LGHNA, CDR2 YSLEER. Profiling relied on immunoSEQ multiplex PCR, and the TCRdb table lists in-frame clones only, not all of them. The table includes about 820,000 clones, more than 85% detected once. Naivety among CD8 cells was defined by CD45RO negativity and positive CCR7 selection, thereby excluding terminally differentiated effector memory CD45RA+ cells. About this clone: Its matching antigen is unknown.

Sequencing input: naive CD8+ T cells sorted from blood. The origin of this receptor is a man aged 25-45 years in good health. V and J are TRBV4-3 and TRBJ2-7; D not resolved. CDR3 residues: CASSQGFSGTYEQYF. In DNA form, the CDR3 reads TGCGCCAGCAGCCAAGGTTTTTCGGGTACCTACGAGCAGTACTTC.